This T cell receptor beta chain emerged from a study of cytomegalovirus exposure and HLA in healthy donors. Whole-study context: Roughly 80 million unique TCRs from HLA-typed donors made up an early data release.

V was clipped by 2 bases and J by 6 bases, with 14 bases between them. This CDR3 is built from 15 residues. Looked up from germline, CDR1 is MNHEY and CDR2 is SMNVEV (reference sequence). Whole-study results and caveats: High sensitivity and specificity were reportedly achieved when the classifier diagnosed cytomegalovirus status. In a later analysis, compared with equally common non-associated chains, HLA-associated beta chains were more expanded.

As to this clone: As yet, its antigen is unknown.

Primers included in the PCR were 60 Vbeta and 13 Jbeta primers. Sequenced by immunoSEQ multiplex PCR; TCRdb stores in-frame clones only, minus some. Of about 130,000 clones in the sample, over 70% were seen once. The donors, nominally healthy at sampling, likely had unrecorded immune exposures. The source is a woman in her thirties or forties in good health and CMV-seronegative. V is TRBV27 and J is TRBJ2-1; possibly TRBD2 for D (7 bases). The specimen sequenced was PBMCs. CDR3 sequence (DNA): TGTGCCAGCAGTTTAGGGGGGGGCGTAGTCAATGAGCAGTTCTTC. Translating it yields CASSLGGGVVNEQFF.